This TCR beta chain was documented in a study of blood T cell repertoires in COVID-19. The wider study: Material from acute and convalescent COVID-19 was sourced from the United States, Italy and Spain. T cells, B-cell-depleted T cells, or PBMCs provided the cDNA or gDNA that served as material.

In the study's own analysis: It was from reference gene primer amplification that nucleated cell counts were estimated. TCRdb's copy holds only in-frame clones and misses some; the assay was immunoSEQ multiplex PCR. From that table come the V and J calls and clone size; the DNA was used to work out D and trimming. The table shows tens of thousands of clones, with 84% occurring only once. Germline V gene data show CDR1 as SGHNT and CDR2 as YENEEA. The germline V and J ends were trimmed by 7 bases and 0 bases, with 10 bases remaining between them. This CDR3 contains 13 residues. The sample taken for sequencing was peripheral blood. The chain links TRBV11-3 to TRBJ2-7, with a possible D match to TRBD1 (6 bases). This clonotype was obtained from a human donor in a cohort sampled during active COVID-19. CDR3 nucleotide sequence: TGTGCCAGCACTGACAGGAGCTCCTACGAGCAGTACTTC. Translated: CASTDRSSYEQYF. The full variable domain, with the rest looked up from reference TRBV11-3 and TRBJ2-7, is EAGVVQSPRYKIIEKKQPVAFWCNPISGHNTLYWYLQNLGQGPELLIRYENEEAVDDSQLPKDRFSAERLKGVDSTLKIQPAELGDSAVYLCASTDRSSYEQYFGPGTRLTVT.